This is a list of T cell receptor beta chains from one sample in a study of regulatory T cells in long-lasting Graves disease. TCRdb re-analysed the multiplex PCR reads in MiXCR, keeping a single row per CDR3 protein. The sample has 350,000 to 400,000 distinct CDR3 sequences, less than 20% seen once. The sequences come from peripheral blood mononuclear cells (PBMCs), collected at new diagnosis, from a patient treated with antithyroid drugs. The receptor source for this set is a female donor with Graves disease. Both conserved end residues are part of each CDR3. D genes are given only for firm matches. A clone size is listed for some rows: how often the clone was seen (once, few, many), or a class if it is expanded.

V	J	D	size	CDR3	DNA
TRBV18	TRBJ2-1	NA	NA	CASSALRDSMAREQFF	TGTGCCAGCTCAGCGCTCCGGGACTCTATGGCGAGGGAGCAGTTCTTC
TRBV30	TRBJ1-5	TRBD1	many	CAWSTGGNQPQHF	TGTGCCTGGAGTACAGGGGGAAATCAGCCCCAGCATTTT
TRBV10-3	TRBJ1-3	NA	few	CATSRASSGNTIYF	TGTGCCACATCACGCGCCAGCTCTGGAAACACCATATATTTT
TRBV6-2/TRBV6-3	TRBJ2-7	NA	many	CASSGLSASYEQYF	TGTGCCAGCAGTGGACTATCTGCCTCCTACGAGCAGTACTTC
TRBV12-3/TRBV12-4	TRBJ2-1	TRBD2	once	CASSGTSEYNEQFF	TGTGCCAGCAGTGGGACTAGCGAGTACAATGAGCAGTTCTTC
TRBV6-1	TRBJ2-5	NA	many	CASSDGGTQYF	TGTGCCAGCAGTGATGGGGGGACCCAGTACTTC
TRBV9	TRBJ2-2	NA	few	CASSPSILGELFF	TGTGCCAGCAGCCCATCCATTTTGGGGGAGCTGTTTTTT
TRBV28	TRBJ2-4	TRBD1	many	CAIEAGGGLDIQYF	TGTGCCATCGAGGCAGGGGGCGGATTAGACATTCAGTACTTC
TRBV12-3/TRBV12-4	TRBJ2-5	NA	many	CATRLSPQETQYF	TGTGCCACCAGATTAAGCCCTCAAGAGACCCAGTACTTC
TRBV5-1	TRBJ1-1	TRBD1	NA	CASSWTGRGRMNTEAFF	TGCGCCAGCAGCTGGACAGGGCGAGGAAGGATGAACACTGAAGCTTTCTTT
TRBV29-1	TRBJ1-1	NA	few	CSVRGRSNTEAFF	TGCAGCGTTAGAGGCAGATCGAACACTGAAGCTTTCTTT
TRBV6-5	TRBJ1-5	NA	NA	CASSYSDRDNQPQHF	TGTGCCAGCAGTTACAGCGATAGGGACAATCAGCCCCAGCATTTT
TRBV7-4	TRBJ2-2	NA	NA	CASSFRDHRKLNTGELFF	TGTGCCAGCAGCTTCCGGGACCACCGTAAACTAAACACCGGGGAGCTGTTTTTT
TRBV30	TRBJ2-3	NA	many	CAWSRAPDTQYF	TGTGCCTGGAGTCGGGCCCCCGATACGCAGTATTTT
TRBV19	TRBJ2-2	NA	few	CASRKPGPWGGELFF	TGTGCCAGTAGGAAGCCGGGACCCTGGGGCGGGGAGCTGTTTTTT
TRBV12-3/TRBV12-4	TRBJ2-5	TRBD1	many	CASTSTGQGSETQYF	TGTGCCAGCACCTCCACGGGACAGGGCAGTGAGACCCAGTACTTC
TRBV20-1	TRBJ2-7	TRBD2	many	CSARVAFGTRGRLGSYEQYF	TGCAGTGCTAGAGTAGCCTTTGGGACTAGAGGACGGTTGGGGTCCTACGAGCAGTACTTC
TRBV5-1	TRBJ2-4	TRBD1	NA	CASRSGQQNIQYF	TGCGCCAGCAGATCGGGACAGCAAAACATTCAGTACTTC
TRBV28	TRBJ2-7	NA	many	CASSLNKYGGYSYEQYF	TGTGCCAGCAGTTTGAATAAATATGGCGGGTACTCCTACGAGCAGTACTTC
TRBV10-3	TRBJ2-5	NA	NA	CAISESRGDETQYF	TGTGCCATCAGTGAGTCGAGGGGGGATGAGACCCAGTACTTC
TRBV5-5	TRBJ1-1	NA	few	CASSWGRTGKPEAFF	TGTGCCAGCAGCTGGGGGCGAACAGGGAAACCTGAAGCTTTCTTT
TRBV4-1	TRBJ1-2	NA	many	CASSLSTQSADYGYTF	TGCGCCAGCAGCCTATCGACACAATCGGCAGACTATGGCTACACCTTC
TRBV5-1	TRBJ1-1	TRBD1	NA	CASSQGQGAEAFF	TGCGCCAGCAGCCAGGGACAGGGCGCTGAAGCTTTCTTT
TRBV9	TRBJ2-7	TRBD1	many	CASSANPGQASLEQYF	TGTGCCAGCAGCGCCAACCCGGGACAGGCCTCCCTCGAGCAGTACTTC
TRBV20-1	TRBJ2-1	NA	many	CSATADREAYNEQFF	TGCAGTGCTACAGCAGACCGTGAAGCCTACAATGAGCAGTTCTTC
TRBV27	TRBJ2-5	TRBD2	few	CASGPTSAIDQETQYF	TGTGCCAGCGGCCCGACTAGCGCGATAGACCAAGAGACCCAGTACTTC
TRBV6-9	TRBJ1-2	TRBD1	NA	CASSYSEGGLLYGYTF	TGTGCCAGCAGTTACTCAGAAGGGGGCCTCCTCTATGGCTACACTTTC
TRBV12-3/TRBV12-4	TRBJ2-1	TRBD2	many	CASQREGYNEQFF	TGTGCCAGTCAGCGGGAGGGGTACAATGAGCAGTTCTTC
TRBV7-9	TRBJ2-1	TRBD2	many	CASSDILAGGPSYNEQFF	TGTGCCAGCAGCGATATACTAGCGGGAGGCCCTTCCTACAATGAGCAGTTCTTC
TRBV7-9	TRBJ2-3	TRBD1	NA	CASSYHRGAADTQYF	TGTGCCAGCAGCTACCACAGGGGCGCAGCAGATACGCAGTATTTT
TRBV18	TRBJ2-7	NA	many	CASSGEYYEQYF	TGTGCCAGCTCCGGGGAATACTACGAGCAGTACTTC
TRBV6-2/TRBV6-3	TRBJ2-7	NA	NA	CASSYGLASHEQYF	TGTGCCAGCAGTTACGGGCTAGCTTCCCACGAGCAGTACTTC
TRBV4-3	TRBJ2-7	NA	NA	CASSQDTNYEQYF	TGCGCCAGCAGCCAAGATACTAACTACGAGCAGTACTTC
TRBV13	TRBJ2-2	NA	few	CASSLRYGSDTGELFF	TGTGCCAGCAGCTTACGCTACGGGTCGGACACCGGGGAGCTGTTTTTT
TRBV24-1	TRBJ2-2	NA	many	CATEAGGELFF	TGTGCCACGGAAGCAGGGGGGGAGCTGTTTTTT